The entry below gives a single TCR beta chain sequence along with its context. Its target is not known. The data are from a study of molecular identifiers for immune sequencing clone quantification. Previously published methods and listed TCR primers were used for the bulk TCR libraries. TCRdb redid the calling of the PCR reads with MiXCR, one entry per CDR3 protein. The table has under 800,000 distinct CDR3 sequences, roughly 25% seen once. The CDR3 contains 16 residues. Trimming shortened V by 6 bases and J by 4 bases, and 21 bases separated the two germline ends. Overall study results and limits: Detection of one spiked Jurkat cell's TCR RNA reportedly worked in one million naive cells.

The sequenced sample was naive CD8+ T cells from blood, with Jurkat cell RNA spiked in. Stated subset: FACS-sorted CD8+CD4-CCR7+CD45RA+ naive T cells. This TCR derives from a human donor in good health. Some libraries in this study had Jurkat cell RNA spiked in. The chain employs TRBV12-3 or TRBV12-4 and TRBJ1-2, with D possibly being TRBD1 (6 bases). The DNA for the CDR3 is TGTGCCAGCAGCAGATCTGCTGACAGGATCCGCTATGGCTACACCTTC. Its protein is CASSRSADRIRYGYTF.